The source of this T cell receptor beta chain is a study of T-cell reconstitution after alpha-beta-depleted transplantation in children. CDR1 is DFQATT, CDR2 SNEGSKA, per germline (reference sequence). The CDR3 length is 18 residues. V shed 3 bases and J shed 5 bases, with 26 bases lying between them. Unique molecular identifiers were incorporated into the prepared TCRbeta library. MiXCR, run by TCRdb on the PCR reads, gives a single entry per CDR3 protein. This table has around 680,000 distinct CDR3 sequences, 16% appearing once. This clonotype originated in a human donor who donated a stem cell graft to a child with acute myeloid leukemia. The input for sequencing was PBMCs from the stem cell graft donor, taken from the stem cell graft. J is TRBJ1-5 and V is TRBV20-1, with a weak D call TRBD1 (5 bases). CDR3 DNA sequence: TGCAGTGCTAGGGGGGTGGTCGGGTCCCGAGGGCCCCATCAGCCCCAGCATTTT. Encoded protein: CSARGVVGSRGPHQPQHF.